This T cell receptor beta chain appears in the sequencing data of a study of cytomegalovirus exposure and HLA in healthy donors. Study-wide findings and caveats: Earlier results showed most TCR beta V segments being productive about 87% or about 30% of the time. The investigators catalogued some 150 TCR beta chains as cytomegalovirus-associated.

The CDR3 is 17 residues long. J lost 7 bases, V lost 4 bases, and 16 bases had no gene match. A multiplex PCR was run with 60 Vbeta primers and 13 Jbeta primers. The method was immunoSEQ multiplex PCR; TCRdb's version includes in-frame clones alone and lacks a portion of them. The table records about 180,000 clones, 79% of them present only once. As regards this clone: Its target is not known.

Sequenced: PBMCs. This TCR was sampled from a woman in her forties in good health and CMV-seronegative. The chain carries TRBV23-1 and TRBJ1-2, with TRBD1 matching 9 bases. TRBV23-1 is placed among ORFs of uncertain function. CDR3 sequence (DNA): TGCGCCAGCAGTCTAGGACAGGGGAAGCTCCAAGAGGGTGGCTACACCTTC. It codes for CASSLGQGKLQEGGYTF.